The rows below give T cell receptor beta chains drawn from one sample of a study of shared clonotypes between healthy human individuals. Produced via immunoSEQ multiplex PCR; TCRdb's table is partial and in-frame only. Among 2.3 million or so clones listed, just over 90% were seen once. Input material: naive CD4+ T cells from PBMCs. These receptors were taken from a man between 18 and 29 years old in good health. Some clones in this sample may be carry-over from other donors' samples. CDR3s include the opening cysteine and the closing phenylalanine or tryptophan. A D gene is named only where the DNA matches it firmly. Some rows mark clone size as missing; the rest say once, few, many or name a class of expanded clone.

abundance: -
v_gene: TRBV11-2
j_gene: TRBJ2-7
len: 16
d_gene: -
CDR3nt: TGTGCCAGCAGCTTAAGGCTTACGGATTACGGCGACGAGCAGTACTTC
CDR3aa: CASSLRLTDYGDEQYF

abundance: -
v_gene: TRBV7-2
j_gene: TRBJ2-1
len: 16
d_gene: TRBD2
CDR3nt: TGTGCCAGCAGCTTAGCGGGACTAGCGGCCTACAATGAGCAGTTCTTC
CDR3aa: CASSLAGLAAYNEQFF

abundance: -
v_gene: TRBV4-3
j_gene: TRBJ2-1
len: 15
d_gene: -
CDR3nt: TGCGCCAGCAGCCAGACTGGGTACAGTATGAATGAGCAGTTCTTC
CDR3aa: CASSQTGYSMNEQFF

abundance: -
v_gene: TRBV9
j_gene: TRBJ2-3
len: 13
d_gene: -
CDR3nt: TGTGCCAGTAACAAGGCTAGCACAGATACGCAGTATTTT
CDR3aa: CASNKASTDTQYF

abundance: -
v_gene: TRBV18
j_gene: TRBJ2-3
len: 16
d_gene: TRBD2
CDR3nt: TGTGCCAGCTCAGAGATGACTAGCGGGAGTTCAGATACGCAGTATTTT
CDR3aa: CASSEMTSGSSDTQYF

abundance: -
v_gene: TRBV28
j_gene: TRBJ1-2
len: 15
d_gene: TRBD1
CDR3nt: TGTGCCAGCAGTTTAAGGGACAGGAGGTTATATGGCTACACCTTC
CDR3aa: CASSLRDRRLYGYTF

abundance: -
v_gene: TRBV9
j_gene: TRBJ2-1
len: 16
d_gene: -
CDR3nt: TGTGCCAGCAGCGGGGGCGGACTAAGCTCCTACAATGAGCAGTTCTTC
CDR3aa: CASSGGGLSSYNEQFF

abundance: -
v_gene: TRBV5-4
j_gene: TRBJ1-3
len: 16
d_gene: -
CDR3nt: TGTGCCAGCAGCACCTACCAGGGGTACTCTGGAAACACCATATATTTT
CDR3aa: CASSTYQGYSGNTIYF

abundance: -
v_gene: TRBV27
j_gene: TRBJ1-3
len: 18
d_gene: -
CDR3nt: TGTGCCAGCAGTTTACGGGGATTCAAGGACCTAGGGGGAAACACCATATATTTT
CDR3aa: CASSLRGFKDLGGNTIYF

abundance: few
v_gene: TRBV29-1
j_gene: TRBJ1-1
len: 14
d_gene: -
CDR3nt: TGCAGCGTTGCTCTCCCCCCTTTGAACACTGAAGCTTTCTTT
CDR3aa: CSVALPPLNTEAFF

abundance: -
v_gene: TRBV7-3
j_gene: TRBJ1-1
len: 14
d_gene: -
CDR3nt: TGTGCCAGCAGCTTAAACGGCAGGAACACTGAAGCTTTCTTT
CDR3aa: CASSLNGRNTEAFF